A selection of T cell receptor beta chains follows, all from one sample in a study of shared clonotypes between healthy human individuals. The data were produced by immunoSEQ multiplex PCR, yet TCRdb's version contains in-frame clones alone and is incomplete. The table shows some 2.1 million clones, with 95% occurring only once. Material for sequencing was naive CD4+ T cells sorted from blood. Receptors were obtained from a man aged 18 to 29 in good health. Each CDR3 is given with its conserved first and last residue. The order of the fields is J gene, D gene, V gene, clone size, CDR3 protein, CDR3 DNA. A D gene is named only where the DNA matches it firmly. A row's size may be missing; if present it is once, few, many or a size class.

J: TRBJ2-2
D: NA
V: TRBV6-6
size: NA
CDR3: CASSLAQENGELFF
DNA: TGTGCCAGCAGTTTGGCACAGGAGAACGGGGAGCTGTTTTTT

J: TRBJ1-6
D: NA
V: TRBV7-9
size: NA
CDR3: CASSRLLSPLHF
DNA: TGTGCCAGCAGCCGCCTTCTGTCACCCCTCCACTTT

J: TRBJ2-4
D: NA
V: TRBV15
size: NA
CDR3: CATSRDPGVNIQYF
DNA: TGTGCCACCAGCAGAGATCCAGGGGTAAACATTCAGTACTTC

J: TRBJ1-6
D: NA
V: TRBV5-1
size: few
CDR3: CASSLEVGSPLHF
DNA: TGCGCCAGCAGCTTGGAGGTGGGCTCACCCCTCCACTTT

J: TRBJ1-1
D: TRBD1
V: TRBV7-8
size: once
CDR3: CASSLEGTGVNTEAFF
DNA: TGTGCCAGCAGCTTAGAAGGGACAGGCGTGAACACTGAAGCTTTCTTT

J: TRBJ2-5
D: NA
V: TRBV7-2
size: NA
CDR3: CASRIGGAQETQYF
DNA: TGTGCCAGCAGAATCGGGGGTGCCCAAGAGACCCAGTACTTC

J: TRBJ2-1
D: NA
V: TRBV6-5
size: once
CDR3: CASSPPGNEQFF
DNA: TGTGCCAGCAGTCCACCTGGGAATGAGCAGTTCTTC

J: TRBJ2-2
D: NA
V: TRBV7-2
size: NA
CDR3: CASSLDYLNTGELFF
DNA: TGTGCCAGCAGCTTAGATTACCTGAACACCGGGGAGCTGTTTTTT

J: TRBJ2-3
D: NA
V: TRBV7-9
size: NA
CDR3: CASSLAIDSVSTDTQYF
DNA: TGTGCCAGCAGCTTAGCGATCGACAGCGTAAGCACAGATACGCAGTATTTT

J: TRBJ2-3
D: NA
V: TRBV11-2
size: NA
CDR3: CASSLGAGVSPGTDTQYF
DNA: TGTGCCAGCAGCTTGGGGGCAGGGGTCTCCCCTGGGACAGATACGCAGTATTTT

J: TRBJ1-4
D: NA
V: TRBV10-3
size: NA
CDR3: CAIKKEGIGEKLFF
DNA: TGTGCCATCAAGAAGGAGGGAATCGGTGAAAAACTGTTTTTT

J: TRBJ2-3
D: NA
V: TRBV6-4
size: NA
CDR3: CASSDGRGNTQYF
DNA: TGTGCCAGCAGTGACGGCAGGGGTAATACGCAGTATTTT

J: TRBJ2-1
D: TRBD2
V: TRBV4-3
size: once
CDR3: CASSQGLAETGEQFF
DNA: TGCGCCAGCAGCCAAGGACTAGCGGAAACGGGGGAGCAGTTCTTC

J: TRBJ1-5
D: TRBD1
V: TRBV7-2
size: NA
CDR3: CASSLGRGSNQPQHF
DNA: TGTGCCAGCAGCTTAGGCAGGGGGAGCAATCAGCCCCAGCATTTT

J: TRBJ2-7
D: TRBD1
V: TRBV11-2
size: NA
CDR3: CASSLPGQGRTYEQYF
DNA: TGTGCCAGCAGCTTGCCGGGACAGGGTCGAACCTACGAGCAGTACTTC

J: TRBJ2-3
D: TRBD1
V: TRBV6-6
size: NA
CDR3: CASSPGQAATDTQYF
DNA: TGTGCCAGCAGTCCAGGACAGGCTGCCACAGATACGCAGTATTTT

J: TRBJ2-7
D: TRBD1
V: TRBV7-6
size: NA
CDR3: CASSRTGTYEQYF
DNA: TGTGCCAGCAGCCGGACAGGGACCTACGAGCAGTACTTC

J: TRBJ1-2
D: NA
V: TRBV18
size: NA
CDR3: CASSPGGQRGLRGYTF
DNA: TGTGCCAGCTCACCAGGTGGGCAGCGGGGTTTGCGAGGCTACACCTTC

J: TRBJ2-3
D: NA
V: TRBV4-3
size: NA
CDR3: CASSQDRVTDTQYF
DNA: TGCGCCAGCAGCCAAGATCGGGTCACAGATACGCAGTATTTT

J: TRBJ1-2
D: TRBD1
V: TRBV27
size: once
CDR3: CASIKQPGQGFFGYTF
DNA: TGTGCCAGCATTAAACAACCGGGACAGGGGTTCTTTGGCTACACCTTC

J: TRBJ2-5
D: NA
V: TRBV4-3
size: NA
CDR3: CASSQDHGGTGQETQYF
DNA: TGCGCCAGCAGCCAAGATCATGGGGGAACGGGGCAAGAGACCCAGTACTTC

J: TRBJ2-1
D: NA
V: TRBV7-9
size: NA
CDR3: CASRLGPGQQFF
DNA: TGTGCCAGCAGATTGGGGCCGGGGCAGCAGTTCTTC

J: TRBJ1-4
D: NA
V: TRBV5-1
size: once
CDR3: CASSSGSANEKLFF
DNA: TGCGCCAGCAGCTCGGGGTCTGCGAATGAAAAACTGTTTTTT

J: TRBJ2-7
D: NA
V: TRBV18
size: NA
CDR3: CASSPNLAGDYYEQYF
DNA: TGTGCCAGCTCACCAAACTTGGCAGGGGATTACTACGAGCAGTACTTC

J: TRBJ2-5
D: NA
V: TRBV6-5
size: NA
CDR3: CASSYSGGSQYF
DNA: TGTGCCAGCAGTTACTCGGGGGGAAGCCAGTACTTC

J: TRBJ2-1
D: NA
V: TRBV11-2
size: once
CDR3: CASSSYGDSSYNEQFF
DNA: TGTGCCAGCAGCTCCTATGGGGATAGCTCCTACAATGAGCAGTTCTTC

J: TRBJ2-3
D: TRBD2
V: TRBV5-4
size: NA
CDR3: CASSYKLTSGGAADTQYF
DNA: TGTGCCAGCAGCTATAAGCTAACTAGCGGGGGGGCAGCAGATACGCAGTATTTT

J: TRBJ1-3
D: TRBD1
V: TRBV6-6
size: NA
CDR3: CASGTGVAIYF
DNA: TGTGCCTCCGGGACAGGGGTTGCCATATATTTT

J: TRBJ2-5
D: TRBD2
V: TRBV11-2
size: NA
CDR3: CASSPGSGETQYF
DNA: TGTGCCAGCAGCCCCGGTAGCGGGGAGACCCAGTACTTC

J: TRBJ2-2
D: NA
V: TRBV6-1
size: NA
CDR3: CASTPGGAGTGELFF
DNA: TGTGCCAGCACCCCAGGGGGGGCGGGCACCGGGGAGCTGTTTTTT

J: TRBJ2-3
D: NA
V: TRBV19
size: NA
CDR3: CASSWTLRTDTQYF
DNA: TGTGCCAGTAGTTGGACCCTCAGGACAGATACGCAGTATTTT

J: TRBJ2-4
D: TRBD1
V: TRBV11-2
size: once
CDR3: CASSLDPPGQGLKAKNIQYF
DNA: TGTGCCAGCAGCTTAGACCCCCCGGGACAGGGGCTTAAAGCCAAAAACATTCAGTACTTC

J: TRBJ2-7
D: NA
V: TRBV7-2
size: NA
CDR3: CASSLEMRAWTASYEQYF
DNA: TGTGCCAGCAGCTTAGAGATGCGGGCCTGGACGGCCTCCTACGAGCAGTACTTC

J: TRBJ2-7
D: NA
V: TRBV28
size: NA
CDR3: CASVQAGGSYEQYF
DNA: TGTGCCAGCGTTCAGGCAGGGGGGTCCTACGAGCAGTACTTC

J: TRBJ2-3
D: NA
V: TRBV5-8
size: once
CDR3: CASSLVLSATQDTQYF
DNA: TGTGCCAGCAGCTTGGTCTTGTCGGCCACGCAAGATACGCAGTATTTT

J: TRBJ2-2
D: NA
V: TRBV19
size: few
CDR3: CASTRIQNTGELFF
DNA: TGTGCCAGTACGAGGATACAGAACACCGGGGAGCTGTTTTTT

J: TRBJ2-5
D: NA
V: TRBV5-1
size: NA
CDR3: CASRGRETQYF
DNA: TGCGCCAGCAGGGGGCGAGAGACCCAGTACTTC

J: TRBJ2-7
D: NA
V: TRBV5-4
size: NA
CDR3: CASSGPAGSSYEQYF
DNA: TGTGCCAGCAGCGGACCGGCCGGGAGTTCCTACGAGCAGTACTTC

J: TRBJ2-7
D: TRBD1
V: TRBV5-6
size: NA
CDR3: CASSLVAGQGVYEQYF
DNA: TGTGCCAGCAGCTTGGTTGCGGGACAGGGGGTTTACGAGCAGTACTTC

J: TRBJ2-2
D: NA
V: TRBV7-7
size: NA
CDR3: CASSADLAGELFF
DNA: TGTGCTAGCAGCGCCGACCTTGCCGGGGAGCTGTTTTTT

J: TRBJ1-3
D: NA
V: TRBV10-3
size: NA
CDR3: CAISPTGNTIYF
DNA: TGTGCCATCAGTCCCACTGGAAACACCATATATTTT

J: TRBJ2-2
D: NA
V: TRBV29-1
size: NA
CDR3: CSGRLMGNTGELFF
DNA: TGCAGCGGTCGACTGATGGGAAACACCGGGGAGCTGTTTTTT

J: TRBJ1-2
D: NA
V: TRBV28
size: NA
CDR3: CASSLRGPDGYTF
DNA: TGTGCCAGCAGTTTGAGGGGCCCAGATGGCTACACCTTC

J: TRBJ1-2
D: TRBD1
V: TRBV5-1
size: NA
CDR3: CASSLGDRGSGYTF
DNA: TGCGCCAGCAGCTTGGGGGACAGGGGTAGCGGCTACACCTTC

J: TRBJ2-3
D: NA
V: TRBV5-6
size: NA
CDR3: CASSWQRTVTDTQYF
DNA: TGTGCCAGCAGCTGGCAGAGGACAGTCACAGATACGCAGTATTTT

J: TRBJ1-5
D: NA
V: TRBV2
size: NA
CDR3: CASSELGSQPQHF
DNA: TGTGCCAGCAGTGAACTGGGGAGTCAGCCCCAGCATTTT

J: TRBJ2-3
D: NA
V: TRBV5-4
size: NA
CDR3: CASSKDPGTDTQYF
DNA: TGTGCCAGCAGCAAGGATCCGGGCACAGATACGCAGTATTTT

J: TRBJ2-4
D: TRBD2
V: TRBV5-4
size: NA
CDR3: CASSSRSSGRENIQYF
DNA: TGTGCCAGCAGCTCTCGGTCTAGCGGGAGGGAAAACATTCAGTACTTC

J: TRBJ1-2
D: NA
V: TRBV19
size: NA
CDR3: CASSTPGTDSYGYTF
DNA: TGTGCCAGTAGTACTCCCGGGACGGATTCCTATGGCTACACCTTC

J: TRBJ2-2
D: TRBD2
V: TRBV2
size: NA
CDR3: CASSVTSGMNTGELFF
DNA: TGTGCCAGCAGTGTTACTAGCGGGATGAACACCGGGGAGCTGTTTTTT

J: TRBJ2-3
D: TRBD1
V: TRBV4-2
size: NA
CDR3: CASSQSGQYTDTQYF
DNA: TGTGCCAGCAGCCAGTCGGGACAGTACACAGATACGCAGTATTTT

J: TRBJ2-4
D: NA
V: TRBV9
size: NA
CDR3: CASTQGGWENIQYF
DNA: TGTGCCAGCACCCAGGGGGGGTGGGAAAACATTCAGTACTTC

J: TRBJ2-5
D: TRBD1
V: TRBV5-1
size: NA
CDR3: CASSLEGTGARETQYF
DNA: TGCGCCAGCAGCTTGGAAGGGACAGGGGCCCGGGAGACCCAGTACTTC

J: TRBJ1-3
D: NA
V: TRBV5-1
size: NA
CDR3: CASSPPTDSGNTIYF
DNA: TGCGCCAGCAGTCCGCCGACGGACTCTGGAAACACCATATATTTT

J: TRBJ1-4
D: NA
V: TRBV2
size: NA
CDR3: CASSERYRADEKLFF
DNA: TGTGCCAGCAGTGAAAGGTACAGGGCGGATGAAAAACTGTTTTTT